The T cell receptor beta chain under discussion was sequenced for a study of cytomegalovirus exposure and HLA in healthy donors. Points from the study as a whole: The authors excluded some V segments, including TRBV6-2 and TRBV6-3, as indistinguishable.

Per the germline V gene, CDR1 is LNHDA and CDR2 is SQIVND (reference sequence). Germline trimming cut 6 bases from V and 4 bases from J; bases unmatched to any gene: 8. The CDR3 has 17 amino acids. PCR involved 60 Vbeta and 13 Jbeta primers. This table comes from immunoSEQ multiplex PCR, and its TCRdb copy is limited to in-frame clones, with some not included. The sample lists some 96,000 clones; 64% were seen once. This clone was observed a single time. Its antigen remains unknown. The receptor comes from a man aged 60 to 75 in good health and CMV-seronegative. Material for sequencing was PBMCs. V and J are TRBV19 and TRBJ2-2, with 13 bases lining up with TRBD2. Here the CDR3 DNA reads TGTGCCAGTAGGGTAGTGACTAGCGGGAGGTTCACCGGGGAGCTGTTTTTT. Protein sequence: CASRVVTSGRFTGELFF.